The clone carrying this T cell receptor beta chain was found a few times. This entry comes from a study of cytomegalovirus exposure and HLA in healthy donors. It was with 60 Vbeta and 13 Jbeta primers that the PCR ran. The data were produced by immunoSEQ multiplex PCR, yet TCRdb's version contains in-frame clones alone and is incomplete. The sample lists some 210,000 clones; around 87% were seen once. The V and J ends lost 2 bases and 1 base, in that order; junction bases with no gene match: 4. Per germline, CDR1 MNHEY and CDR2 SVGAGI. The CDR3 contains 15 residues. Material for sequencing was PBMCs. The gene calls are TRBV6-5 and TRBJ1-1; 7 nucleotides align to TRBD1. This sequence was found in a man aged 30 to 45 in good health and CMV-seronegative. The CDR3 nucleotides are TGTGCCAGCAGTTACGAACGGACAGGGAACACTGAAGCTTTCTTT. Translation gives CASSYERTGNTEAFF.